A selection of T cell receptor beta chains follows, all from one sample in a study of early T cells in non-severe SARS-CoV-2 infection. One entry per CDR3 protein, called by TCRdb with MiXCR from the 5' RACE reads. The sample lists about 77,000 distinct CDR3 sequences, around 17% seen once, with less than 3.5% in the top ten. Sequenced material: whole blood. The origin of the receptors is an adult who was a healthcare worker with PCR-confirmed SARS-CoV-2 infection or an uninfected control (not recorded which). Each CDR3 is given without its conserved first and last residue.

j_call,v_call,cdr3_aa
TRBJ2-1,TRBV7-9,ASSLAVVGEQF
TRBJ2-7,TRBV29-1,SVEPGLGYHEQY
TRBJ1-2,TRBV28,ASNSGGRGYT
TRBJ2-5,TRBV24-1,ATRGTGLRETQY
TRBJ1-2,TRBV6-2/TRBV6-3,ASRSPGQGGYT
TRBJ2-5,TRBV29-1,SVASGGSQETQY
TRBJ2-6,TRBV19,ASRRTGISGANVLT
TRBJ2-2,TRBV7-6,ASSSIPSAGNTGELF
TRBJ1-4,TRBV11-2,ASSLSRGPLF
TRBJ1-4,TRBV4-1,ASSAGTVNEKLF
TRBJ2-3,TRBV5-4,ASTRDPSGRGSTDTQY
TRBJ2-5,TRBV6-5,ASSRSGLQETQY
TRBJ2-7,TRBV25-1,ASSGPSGRASRYEQY
TRBJ2-7,TRBV20-1,SARDNRDIRTYEQY
TRBJ2-7,TRBV7-8,ASSRTPGQGYEQY
TRBJ2-7,TRBV29-1,SVRSATPTYEQY
TRBJ1-1,TRBV14,ASSQDQKEGTEAF
TRBJ2-2,TRBV7-2,ASSLPAGRPNTGELF
TRBJ1-2,TRBV6-2/TRBV6-3,ASSFLWGNYGYT
TRBJ2-2,TRBV7-6,ASSLIPQGANTEELF
TRBJ2-4,TRBV11-2,ASSLAGVAAKNIQY
TRBJ2-2,TRBV28,ASSSVLTGERNTGELF
TRBJ1-2,TRBV29-1,SVEQGAYGYT
TRBJ1-6,TRBV5-6,ASSLGRTYNSPLH
TRBJ1-1,TRBV29-1,SVEDSVTGGYNTEAF
TRBJ2-6,TRBV10-3,AISGQTDPRDSGANVLT
TRBJ2-3,TRBV4-2,ASSQTGEDTDTQY
TRBJ1-3,TRBV5-1,ASSLGQSSGNTIY
TRBJ1-5,TRBV24-1,ATSEANRVQPQH
TRBJ1-4,TRBV30,AWSPSGVKLF
TRBJ1-4,TRBV9,ASNYLGDVNEKLF
TRBJ2-1,TRBV7-3,ASSSPGGANEQF
TRBJ2-1,TRBV12-3/TRBV12-4,ASSFPSERNEQF
TRBJ1-5,TRBV6-5,ASNPISTGYNQPQH
TRBJ2-3,TRBV20-1,SAPGLAGGTDTQY
TRBJ2-6,TRBV11-2,ASSSAAGANVLT
TRBJ2-3,TRBV28,ASSPPHRTDTQY
TRBJ2-6,TRBV5-4,ASSWSGSGANVLT
TRBJ1-2,TRBV7-9,ASSSNLLGGYT
TRBJ1-2,TRBV29-1,SVAWDRVNYGYT